This T cell receptor beta chain was captured by sequencing in a study of blood T cell repertoires in COVID-19. About the study: Recovered status applied to Cohort 3 donors who had two consecutive negative PCRs. It also applied to those with clearance or with symptom resolution. PBMCs, B-cell-depleted T cells, or T cells provided the cDNA or gDNA that made up the material.

TCRdb keeps only in-frame clones here, not all; method: immunoSEQ multiplex PCR. The sample carries 350,000 to 400,000 clones, about 89% recorded once. There are 14 residues in the CDR3. The trim removed 3 bases at V and 6 bases at J, leaving 8 bases unmatched. From germline, CDR1 is SEHNR and CDR2 FQNEAQ (reference sequence). What was sequenced was PBMCs or T cells enriched from blood (not recorded which). The clonotype originates from a man aged 35-49 years in a cohort exposed to, infected with or recovered from COVID-19 (not recorded which). The V call is TRBV7-9, the J call TRBJ2-7; the match to TRBD2 covers 7 bases. The CDR3 region has the DNA TGTGCCAGCAGCTTCGGGACTACCTCCATCGAGCAGTACTTC. Translated: CASSFGTTSIEQYF.